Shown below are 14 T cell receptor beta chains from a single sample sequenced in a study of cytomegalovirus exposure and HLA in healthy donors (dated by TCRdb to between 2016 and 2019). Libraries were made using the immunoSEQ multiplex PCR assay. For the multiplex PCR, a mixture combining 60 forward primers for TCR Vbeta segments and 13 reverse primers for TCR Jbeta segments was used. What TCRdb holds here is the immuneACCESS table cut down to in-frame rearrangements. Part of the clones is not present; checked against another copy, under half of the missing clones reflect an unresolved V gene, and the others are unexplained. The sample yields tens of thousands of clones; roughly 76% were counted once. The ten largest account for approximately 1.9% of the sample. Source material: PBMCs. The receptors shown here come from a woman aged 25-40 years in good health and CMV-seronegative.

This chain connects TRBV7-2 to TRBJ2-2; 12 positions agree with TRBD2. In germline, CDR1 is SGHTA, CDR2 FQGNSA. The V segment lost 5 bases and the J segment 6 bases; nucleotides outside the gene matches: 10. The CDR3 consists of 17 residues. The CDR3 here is CASSPIRLAGVAGELFF. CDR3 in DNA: TGTGCCAGCAGCCCCATCCGACTAGCGGGAGTGGCCGGGGAGCTGTTTTTT.

DNA of the CDR3: TGTGCCAGCTGTAAGCGGGAGCGGGTCCACGAGCAGTACTTC. This sequence encodes CASCKRERVHEQYF. The chain uses TRBV6-1 and TRBJ2-7; TRBD2 matches at 8 bases. J lost 5 bases, V lost 8 bases, and 11 bases had no gene match. Germline CDR1 MNHNS, CDR2 SASEGT. The CDR3 spans 14 residues.

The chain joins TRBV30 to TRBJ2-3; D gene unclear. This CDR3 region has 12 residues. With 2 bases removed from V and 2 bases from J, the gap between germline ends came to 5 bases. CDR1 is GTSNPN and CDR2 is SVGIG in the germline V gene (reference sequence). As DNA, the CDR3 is TGTGCCTGGAGTCCTAACACAGATACGCAGTATTTT. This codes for CAWSPNTDTQYF.

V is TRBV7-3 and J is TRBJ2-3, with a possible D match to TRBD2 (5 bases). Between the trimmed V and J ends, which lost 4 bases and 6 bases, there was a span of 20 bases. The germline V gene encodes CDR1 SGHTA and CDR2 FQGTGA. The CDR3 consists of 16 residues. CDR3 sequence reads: CASSSRTVLRWDTQYF. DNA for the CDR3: TGTGCCAGCAGCTCTAGGACTGTCCTACGGTGGGATACGCAGTATTTT. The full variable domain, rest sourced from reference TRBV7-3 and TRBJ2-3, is GAGVSQTPSNKVTEKGKYVELRCDPISGHTALYWYRQSLGQGPEFLIYFQGTGAADDSGLPNDRFFAVRPEGSVSTLKIQRTERGDSAVYLCASSSRTVLRWDTQYFGPGTRLTVL.

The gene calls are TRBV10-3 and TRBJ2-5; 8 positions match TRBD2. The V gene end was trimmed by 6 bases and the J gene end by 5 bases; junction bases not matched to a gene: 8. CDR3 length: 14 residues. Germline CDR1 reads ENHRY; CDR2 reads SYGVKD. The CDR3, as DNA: TGTGCCATCAGCGCCAGCGGGAGAGGCGAGACCCAGTACTTC. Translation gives CAISASGRGETQYF.

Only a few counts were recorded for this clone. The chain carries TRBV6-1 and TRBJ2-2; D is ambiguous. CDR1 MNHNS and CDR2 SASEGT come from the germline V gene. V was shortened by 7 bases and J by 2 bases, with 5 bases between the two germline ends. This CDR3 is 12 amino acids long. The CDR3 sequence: CASKTNTGELFF. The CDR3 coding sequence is TGTGCCAGCAAAACAAACACCGGGGAGCTGTTTTTT.

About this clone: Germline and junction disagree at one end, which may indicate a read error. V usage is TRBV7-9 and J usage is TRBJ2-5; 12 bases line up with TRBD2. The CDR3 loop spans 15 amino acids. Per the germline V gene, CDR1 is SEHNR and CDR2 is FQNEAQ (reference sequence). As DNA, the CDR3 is TGTTCCAGCAGCCAGACTAGCGGGGGACAAGAGACCCAGTACTTC. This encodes CSSSQTSGGQETQYF.

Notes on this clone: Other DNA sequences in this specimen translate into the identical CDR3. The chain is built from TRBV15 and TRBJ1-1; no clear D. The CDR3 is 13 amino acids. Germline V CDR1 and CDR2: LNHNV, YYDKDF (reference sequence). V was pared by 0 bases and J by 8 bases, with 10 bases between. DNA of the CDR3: TGTGCCACCAGCAGAGATCTACGGGGAGAAGCTTTCTTT. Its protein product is CATSRDLRGEAFF.

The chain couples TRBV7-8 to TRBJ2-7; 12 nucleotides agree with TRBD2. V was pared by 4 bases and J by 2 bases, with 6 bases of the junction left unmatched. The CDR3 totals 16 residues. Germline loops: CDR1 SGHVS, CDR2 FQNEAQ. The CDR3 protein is CASSSGTSGLPYEQYF. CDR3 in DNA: TGTGCCAGCAGCTCTGGGACTAGCGGGCTCCCCTACGAGCAGTACTTC.

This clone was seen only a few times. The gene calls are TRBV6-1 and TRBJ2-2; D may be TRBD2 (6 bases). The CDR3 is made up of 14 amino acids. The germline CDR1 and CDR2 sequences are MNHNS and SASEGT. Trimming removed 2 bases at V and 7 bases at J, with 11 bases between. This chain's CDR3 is CASSEWEEGGELFF. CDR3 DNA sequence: TGTGCCAGCAGTGAATGGGAGGAGGGCGGGGAGCTGTTTTTT.

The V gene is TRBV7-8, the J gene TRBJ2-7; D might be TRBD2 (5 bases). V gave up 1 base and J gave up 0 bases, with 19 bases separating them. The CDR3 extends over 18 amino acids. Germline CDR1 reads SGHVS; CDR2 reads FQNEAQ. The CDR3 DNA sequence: TGTGCCAGCAGCTTAGGAGTAGCGTGGGCGGAGAGCTCCTACGAGCAGTACTTC. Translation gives CASSLGVAWAESSYEQYF.

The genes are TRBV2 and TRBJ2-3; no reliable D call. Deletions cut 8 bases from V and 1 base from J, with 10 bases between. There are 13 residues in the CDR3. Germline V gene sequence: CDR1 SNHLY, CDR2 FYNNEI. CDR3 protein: CASDRSGTDTQYF. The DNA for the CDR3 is TGTGCCAGCGATCGGAGCGGCACAGATACGCAGTATTTT.

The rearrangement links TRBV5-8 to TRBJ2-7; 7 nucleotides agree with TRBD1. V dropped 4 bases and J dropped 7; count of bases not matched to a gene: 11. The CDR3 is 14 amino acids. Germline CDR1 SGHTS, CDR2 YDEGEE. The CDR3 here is CASSLDRAPREQYF. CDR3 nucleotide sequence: TGTGCCAGCAGCCTCGACAGGGCGCCCCGGGAGCAGTACTTC.

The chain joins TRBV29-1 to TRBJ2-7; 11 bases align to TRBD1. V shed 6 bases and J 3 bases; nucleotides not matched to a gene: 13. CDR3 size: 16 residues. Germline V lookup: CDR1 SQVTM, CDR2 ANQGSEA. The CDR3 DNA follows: TGCAGCGTCGAAATGCTGGGCGGGACAGGGGGCTACGAGCAGTACTTC. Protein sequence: CSVEMLGGTGGYEQYF.